A single T cell receptor (beta chain) is shown here with its context. Its antigen is undetermined. The repertoire was sequenced with immunoSEQ multiplex PCR; TCRdb's copy has only in-frame clones and lacks some. The top ten hold over 2% of the sample, which has about 160,000 clones, 81% seen once. The V gene's germline CDR1 is SGHTA and CDR2 FQGTGA. There are 13 residues in the CDR3. These data originate in a study of cytotoxic CD8 clonotypes in ibrutinib-treated CLL. Whole-study context: Of a cohort that held about 12 relapsed/refractory and roughly 15 treatment-naive patients, about 18 were IGHV unmutated. Regarding the study as a whole: Whereas clonality rose at ibrutinib response, it declined toward baseline at progression.

The clonotype originates from a human donor with chronic lymphocytic leukemia. The genes are TRBV7-3 and TRBJ2-5, with D perhaps being TRBD1 or TRBD2 (5 bases each). The J call may be mistaken, given a closer DNA end match to TRBJ2-7. The specimen comprised PBMCs, sampled after 12 months of ibrutinib treatment. CDR3 sequence: CASSQIGGYEQYF. Here the CDR3 DNA reads TGTGCCAGCAGTCAAATTGGGGGTTACGAGCAGTACTTC.